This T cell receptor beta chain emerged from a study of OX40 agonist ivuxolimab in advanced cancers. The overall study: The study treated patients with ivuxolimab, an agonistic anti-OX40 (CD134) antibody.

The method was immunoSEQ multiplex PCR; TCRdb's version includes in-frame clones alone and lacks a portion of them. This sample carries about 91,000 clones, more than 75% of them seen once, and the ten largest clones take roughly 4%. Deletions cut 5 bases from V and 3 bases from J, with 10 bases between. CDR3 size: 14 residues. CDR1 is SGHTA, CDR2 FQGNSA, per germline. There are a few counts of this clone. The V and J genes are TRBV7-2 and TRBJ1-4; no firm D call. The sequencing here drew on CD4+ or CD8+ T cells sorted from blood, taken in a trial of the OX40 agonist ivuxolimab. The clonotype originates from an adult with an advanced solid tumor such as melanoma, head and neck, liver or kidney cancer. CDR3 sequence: CASSPRSANEKLFF. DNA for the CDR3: TGTGCCAGCAGCCCAAGGTCGGCTAATGAAAAACTGTTTTTT.